This T cell receptor (beta chain) was captured in a study of cytomegalovirus exposure and HLA in healthy donors. It was with 60 Vbeta and 13 Jbeta primers that the PCR ran. Assay: immunoSEQ multiplex PCR; the TCRdb copy retains only in-frame clones and omits some. Here the sample table reports some 120,000 clones. The CDR3 has 14 amino acids. The germline V and J ends were trimmed by 0 bases and 7 bases, with 11 bases remaining between them. CDR1 is SGHRS and CDR2 is YFSETQ in the germline V gene. Sequencing used PBMCs. The V and J genes are TRBV5-1 and TRBJ2-1; a weak D match, TRBD2 (5 bases). This receptor was obtained from a man in his thirties or forties in good health and CMV-seronegative. CDR3 sequence reads: CASSLGGPRNEQFF. For the CDR3, the DNA is TGCGCCAGCAGCTTGGGAGGGCCTAGGAATGAGCAGTTCTTC.